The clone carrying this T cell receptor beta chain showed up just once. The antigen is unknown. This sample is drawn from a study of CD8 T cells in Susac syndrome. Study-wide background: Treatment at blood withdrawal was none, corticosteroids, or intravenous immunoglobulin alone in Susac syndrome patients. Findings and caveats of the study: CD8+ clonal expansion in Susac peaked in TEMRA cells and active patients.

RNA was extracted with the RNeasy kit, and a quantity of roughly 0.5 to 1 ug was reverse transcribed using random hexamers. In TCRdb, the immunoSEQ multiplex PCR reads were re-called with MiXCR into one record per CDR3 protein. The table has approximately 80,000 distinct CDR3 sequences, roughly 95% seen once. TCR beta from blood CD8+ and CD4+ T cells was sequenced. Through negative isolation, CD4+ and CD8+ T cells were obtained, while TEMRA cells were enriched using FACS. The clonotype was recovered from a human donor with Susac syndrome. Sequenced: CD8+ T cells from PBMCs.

The CDR3 bases are TGTGCCAGCAGTTTAAGGGTCAAGGCAACAGATACGCAGTATTTT. It yields the protein CASSLRVKATDTQYF. V is TRBV27 and J is TRBJ2-3; no definite D call. Germline V gene lookup returns CDR1 MNHEY and CDR2 SMNVEV (reference sequence). The CDR3 contains 15 residues. Trimming took off 2 bases at V and 3 bases at J, with 12 bases between the two ends.